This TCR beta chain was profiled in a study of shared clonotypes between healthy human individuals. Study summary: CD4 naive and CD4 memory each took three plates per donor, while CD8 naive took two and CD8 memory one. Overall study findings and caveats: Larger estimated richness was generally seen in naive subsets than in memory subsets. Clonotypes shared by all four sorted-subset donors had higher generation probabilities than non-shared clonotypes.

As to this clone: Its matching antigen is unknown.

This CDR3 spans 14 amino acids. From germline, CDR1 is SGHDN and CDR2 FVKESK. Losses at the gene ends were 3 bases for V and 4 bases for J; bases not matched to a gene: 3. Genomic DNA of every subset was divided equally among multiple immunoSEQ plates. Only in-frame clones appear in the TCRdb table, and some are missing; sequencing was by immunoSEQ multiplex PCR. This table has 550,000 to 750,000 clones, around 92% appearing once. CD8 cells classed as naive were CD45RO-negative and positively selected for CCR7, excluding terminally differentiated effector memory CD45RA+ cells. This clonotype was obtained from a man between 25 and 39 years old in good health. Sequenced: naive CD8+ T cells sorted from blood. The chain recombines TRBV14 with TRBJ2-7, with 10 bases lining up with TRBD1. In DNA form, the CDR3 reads TGTGCCAGCAGCCATGGACAGGGGGGGTACGAGCAGTACTTC. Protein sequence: CASSHGQGGYEQYF.